This is a list of T cell receptor beta chains from one sample in a study of Graves' ophthalmopathy and Graves' hyperthyroidism. TCRdb processed the multiplex PCR reads anew with MiXCR; each CDR3 protein has one entry. This table has around 170,000 distinct CDR3 sequences, 37% appearing once. Sequencing was done on a sample of peripheral blood. The receptors stem from a woman aged 35 to 49 with Graves' ophthalmopathy. Both conserved end residues are part of each CDR3. Fields, in order: CDR3 length, J gene, clone size, D gene, V gene, CDR3 DNA, CDR3 protein. D genes are given only for firm matches. A clone size is listed for some rows: how often the clone was seen (once, few, many), or a class if it is expanded.

14,TRBJ1-5,.,.,TRBV12-3/TRBV12-4,TGTGCCAGCAGTTTAACGGGGCGGAATCAGCCCCAGCATTTT,CASSLTGRNQPQHF
13,TRBJ2-7,.,TRBD1,TRBV12-3/TRBV12-4,TGTGCCAGCGGTGGGACAGGCGACTACGAGCAGTACTTC,CASGGTGDYEQYF
14,TRBJ1-5,many,.,TRBV27,TGTGCCAGCAGTTTATCGGGGGAGTTTCAGCCCCAGCATTTT,CASSLSGEFQPQHF
13,TRBJ1-1,many,.,TRBV12-5,TGTGCTAGTGTAGGCCCTGATAACACTGAAGCTTTCTTT,CASVGPDNTEAFF
15,TRBJ1-2,few,TRBD1,TRBV9,TGTGCCAGCAGCGTAGAAGGGGGCCCTATCTATGGCTACACCTTC,CASSVEGGPIYGYTF
14,TRBJ1-2,many,.,TRBV12-3/TRBV12-4,TGTGCCAGCAGTTTAGGGGGGGCCAGGCATGGCTACACCTTC,CASSLGGARHGYTF
14,TRBJ1-3,.,.,TRBV30,TGTGCCTGGAGTGCGTTGGGGGCTGGAAACACCATATATTTT,CAWSALGAGNTIYF
13,TRBJ2-7,few,.,TRBV7-2,TGTGCCAGCAGAGCGACAGGTACCTACGAGCAGTACTTC,CASRATGTYEQYF
15,TRBJ2-5,many,TRBD2,TRBV6-6,TGTGCCAGCAGTCCGGGACTAGCGGCCCAAGAGACCCAGTACTTC,CASSPGLAAQETQYF
14,TRBJ2-7,.,TRBD1,TRBV7-9,TGTGCCAGCAGCTTCTTGGACAGGGATTACGAGCAGTACTTC,CASSFLDRDYEQYF
16,TRBJ1-1,.,.,TRBV5-1,TGCGCCAGCAGCTCGAGGGCTCAGGGCTTGAACACTGAAGCTTTCTTT,CASSSRAQGLNTEAFF
16,TRBJ2-2,many,TRBD2,TRBV20-1,TGCAGTGCCGCATCTGGGGTAGCGGGGAACACCGGGGAGCTGTTTTTT,CSAASGVAGNTGELFF
14,TRBJ1-1,many,.,TRBV19,TGTGCCAGTAGTATATCACTGGACAGCACTGAAGCTTTCTTT,CASSISLDSTEAFF
15,TRBJ2-5,.,.,TRBV7-3,TGTGCCAGCAGCCACCACGGCGCGGATAAAGAGACCCAGTACTTC,CASSHHGADKETQYF
14,TRBJ2-7,few,TRBD1,TRBV12-3/TRBV12-4,TGTGCCAGCAGTCAGTCCAGGGGGCTGGCCGAGCAGTACTTC,CASSQSRGLAEQYF
14,TRBJ2-2,many,.,TRBV6-2/TRBV6-3,TGTGCCAGCAGCCAGGGACCAAACACCGGGGAGCTGTTTTTT,CASSQGPNTGELFF
13,TRBJ2-7,once,.,TRBV10-3,TGTGCCATCAGCCCGGGACTTGAGTACGAGCAGTACTTC,CAISPGLEYEQYF
15,TRBJ1-5,many,.,TRBV7-8,TGTGCCAGCAGCTTAGCTCTGGGGGGTAATCAGCCCCAGCATTTT,CASSLALGGNQPQHF
13,TRBJ2-5,.,TRBD2,TRBV5-1,TGCGCCAGCCGTGAAGCGGGACAAGAGACCCAGTACTTC,CASREAGQETQYF
15,TRBJ1-1,many,.,TRBV7-3,TGTGCCAGCAGCCCCCAGGCCTCGATGAACACTGAAGCTTTCTTT,CASSPQASMNTEAFF
16,TRBJ2-7,many,.,TRBV5-6,TGTGCCAGCAGCTTGGTAGGGGCGCTTTTAGTTACGGAGCAGTACTTC,CASSLVGALLVTEQYF
15,TRBJ1-5,.,.,TRBV28,TGTGCCAGCAGTTTAGACCCCTCGGACGATCAGCCCCAGCATTTT,CASSLDPSDDQPQHF
17,TRBJ2-5,.,.,TRBV2,TGTGCCAGCAGTGCCAGCCCCGTTCCTCTAGGGCGAGAGACCCAGTACTTC,CASSASPVPLGRETQYF
15,TRBJ1-5,.,TRBD1,TRBV6-2/TRBV6-3,TGTGCCAGCAGTTACCCCGCCAGGGGGAATCAGCCCCAGCATTTT,CASSYPARGNQPQHF
12,TRBJ1-5,many,.,TRBV6-5,TGTGCCAGCAGTTACTCGAGGGGGCCCCAGCATTTT,CASSYSRGPQHF
16,TRBJ2-7,many,TRBD1,TRBV19,TGTGCCAGTAGCGAGCCTCGGACAGGGGGCATTTACGAGCAGTACTTC,CASSEPRTGGIYEQYF
15,TRBJ2-2,.,.,TRBV6-2/TRBV6-3,TGTGCCAGCAGCCGGAGTCATGGGAACACCGGGGAGCTGTTTTTT,CASSRSHGNTGELFF
19,TRBJ2-7,once,TRBD1,TRBV2,TGTGCCAGCAGCGAAGGTAACAGGGGGATTTCCCCACTACGGTACGAGCAGTACTTC,CASSEGNRGISPLRYEQYF
14,TRBJ2-7,once,.,TRBV20-1,TGCAGTGCTAGAGATGCGAGCTTAAACTACGAGCAGTACTTC,CSARDASLNYEQYF
13,TRBJ2-7,.,.,TRBV20-1,TGCAGTGCTAGGTCTCCCGTCGGGGGCGAGCAGTACTTC,CSARSPVGGEQYF
15,TRBJ1-6,.,.,TRBV12-3/TRBV12-4,TGTGCCAGCAGTTCCCCGACGGAGGATAATTCACCCCTCCACTTT,CASSSPTEDNSPLHF
14,TRBJ2-7,many,.,TRBV12-3/TRBV12-4,TGTGCCAGCAGTTTTACAGGCGACTCCTACGAGCAGTACTTC,CASSFTGDSYEQYF
14,TRBJ1-1,many,.,TRBV10-3,TGTGCCATCAGTGATGAGAGACGGGGCACTGAAGCTTTCTTT,CAISDERRGTEAFF
15,TRBJ1-2,many,.,TRBV24-1,TGTGCCACCAGTGAAGAGGGGGTAGGCTCCTATGGCTACACCTTC,CATSEEGVGSYGYTF
14,TRBJ1-1,.,TRBD1,TRBV29-1,TGCAGCGTGAGACAGGGGATTGGGTACACTGAAGCTTTCTTT,CSVRQGIGYTEAFF
17,TRBJ1-1,once,.,TRBV12-3/TRBV12-4,TGTGCCAGCAGTTTAAGGGGGACGTCCAACGCAAGGGCTGAAGCTTTCTTT,CASSLRGTSNARAEAFF
15,TRBJ2-7,.,.,TRBV6-1,TGTGCCAGCAGTGAAATTGTGGGAAGCTCCTACGAGCAGTACTTC,CASSEIVGSSYEQYF
14,TRBJ2-2,many,.,TRBV7-3,TGTGCCAGCAGCTTACGCCCGAACACCGGGGAGCTGTTTTTT,CASSLRPNTGELFF
13,TRBJ1-2,.,.,TRBV28,TGTGCCACCCTTCTACCTCAGGGAAACGGCTACACCTTC,CATLLPQGNGYTF
13,TRBJ2-2,.,.,TRBV6-4,TGTGCCAGCAGTGAAGCAAGCACCGGGGAGCTGTTTTTT,CASSEASTGELFF
12,TRBJ1-2,many,.,TRBV6-5,TGTGCCAGCAGACAAGGACAGAGAGGCTACACCTTC,CASRQGQRGYTF
15,TRBJ2-5,.,TRBD1,TRBV27,TGTGCCAGCAGTTTGACCCGGACAGGGGGAGAGACCCAGTACTTC,CASSLTRTGGETQYF
15,TRBJ2-7,.,.,TRBV2,TGTGCCAGCAGCCTCGGCCCTAGCTCCTTCTACGAGCAGTACTTC,CASSLGPSSFYEQYF
14,TRBJ2-5,.,TRBD1,TRBV6-1,TGTGCCAGCAGTAGTCCAGGGGGCCTAGAGACCCAGTACTTC,CASSSPGGLETQYF
12,TRBJ1-2,.,.,TRBV28,TGTGCCGGGGGTCGGACGGCCTATGGCTACACCTTC,CAGGRTAYGYTF
14,TRBJ1-2,.,.,TRBV5-1,TGCGCCAGCAGCTTGGCCGCGGGTCGCTATGGCTACACCTTC,CASSLAAGRYGYTF
12,TRBJ2-5,.,.,TRBV19,TGTGCCAGTAGTAATAGCTTGGAGACCCAGTACTTC,CASSNSLETQYF
13,TRBJ2-2,few,.,TRBV27,TGTGCCAGCAGTTTAACTCGGACCGGGGAGCTGTTTTTT,CASSLTRTGELFF
16,TRBJ1-5,many,.,TRBV19,TGTGCCAGTAGTTTTTCTATTAAGGACAGATATCAGCCCCAGCATTTT,CASSFSIKDRYQPQHF
14,TRBJ1-2,once,.,TRBV6-5,TGTGCCAGCAGTTACGGGCAGGGGCTGAGTGGCTACACCTTC,CASSYGQGLSGYTF
14,TRBJ1-1,many,TRBD1,TRBV20-1,TGCAGTGCTCCCAGGACAGGGGGAGGCACTGAAGCTTTCTTT,CSAPRTGGGTEAFF
15,TRBJ2-5,many,TRBD1,TRBV11-2,TGTGCCAGCAGCTTAGGGGTCGACAGGGTGGAGACCCAGTACTTC,CASSLGVDRVETQYF
13,TRBJ1-5,many,.,TRBV30,TGTGCCTGGAGTAGGGGGTCCGATCAGCCCCAGCATTTT,CAWSRGSDQPQHF
14,TRBJ1-1,few,TRBD1,TRBV28,TGTGCCAGCAGTTCCCGGACAGGGGTCCCTGAAGCTTTCTTT,CASSSRTGVPEAFF